The T cell receptor beta chain under discussion was sequenced for a study of PD-L1 blockade in urothelial cancer. Background on the study: Patients had undergone 0 to 3 prior chemotherapy regimens. Study outcomes and limitations: Stronger expansion of tumor-associated clones in blood at 3 weeks distinguished durable-benefit patients. Blood TCR clonality below the median before treatment was a predictor of better survival.

Synthetic spike-ins, TCR analog templates, were added into each PCR. Profiling relied on immunoSEQ multiplex PCR, and the TCRdb table lists in-frame clones only, not all of them. This table holds 38,000 or so clones, more than 75% found once. As regards this clone: Antigen unknown.

Time point of the sample: peripheral blood 6 weeks after treatment start. Germline assignment: CDR1 SGDLS and CDR2 YYNGEE. The CDR3 consists of 16 residues. Trimming removed 4 bases from V and 7 bases from J, with 18 bases in between. V is TRBV9 and J is TRBJ1-6, with D possibly matching TRBD1 (5 bases). The receptor was isolated from a man between 65 and 79 years old with urothelial cancer. This material consisted of PBMCs, taken around atezolizumab (anti-PD-L1) treatment. The CDR3 nucleotides are TGTGCCAGCAGCCCCTTTACGGAGGGGTTAAATTCACCCCTCCACTTT. Protein product: CASSPFTEGLNSPLHF.